Below are 11 T cell receptor beta chains sequenced from a single sample in a study of blood T cell repertoires in COVID-19. Profiling relied on immunoSEQ multiplex PCR, and the TCRdb table lists in-frame clones only, not all of them. This repertoire shows about 200,000 clones, roughly 86% found once; its top ten account for roughly 8%. The sample taken for sequencing was peripheral blood. The receptors shown here come from a woman between 45 and 65 years old with active or convalescent COVID-19.

This clone was detected only a few times. The rearrangement uses TRBV21-1 and TRBJ2-7; TRBD1, the table's D call, lacks a check against the DNA. TRBV21-1 is an annotated pseudogene. This CDR3 comprises 15 residues. The CDR3: CASSKEKGSTYEQYF. CDR3 nucleotide sequence: TGTGCCAGCAGCAAAGAAAAGGGGTCTACCTACGAGCAGTACTTC.

CDR3 coding DNA: TGCGCCAGCAGCTGGACAGGGGCCCCCCAAGAGACCCAGTACTTC. Amino acids: CASSWTGAPQETQYF. This chain joins TRBV4-1 and TRBJ2-5, with 9 bases lining up with TRBD1. With 5 bases clipped from V and 1 base from J, the junction kept 5 bases outside the gene matches. CDR1 is MGHRA, CDR2 YSYEKL, per germline. The CDR3 extends over 15 amino acids.

The CDR3 region is CASTDLGGETQYF. CDR3 nucleotides: TGTGCCAGCACCGACTTGGGTGGGGAGACCCAGTACTTC. This sequence joins TRBV6-5 and TRBJ2-5; D remains ambiguous. Trimming took 7 bases from V and 5 from J, leaving 14 bases between them. From germline, CDR1 is MNHEY and CDR2 SVGAGI. The CDR3 covers 13 residues.

V usage is TRBV7-9 and J usage is TRBJ2-6, with 9 bases matching TRBD1. CDR3 length: 17 residues. Unmatched junction bases numbered 7, after V lost 3 bases and J lost 4 bases. Germline CDR1 is SEHNR and CDR2 is FQNEAQ (reference sequence). The CDR3 here is CASSFGDRELGANVLTF. For the CDR3, the DNA is TGTGCCAGCAGCTTTGGGGACAGGGAGTTAGGGGCCAACGTCCTGACTTTC.

This sequence joins TRBV27 and TRBJ1-4, with a possible D match to TRBD1 (5 bases). Germline lookup yields CDR1 MNHEY and CDR2 SMNVEV (reference sequence). The CDR3 has 15 residues. Trimming took off 8 bases at V and 8 bases at J, with 21 bases between the two ends. Here the CDR3 reads CASRGFGVGAEKLFF. The CDR3 DNA reads as TGTGCCAGCCGGGGGTTCGGGGTGGGTGCCGAAAAACTGTTTTTT.

The chain joins TRBV24-1 to TRBJ1-5; tentatively, D is TRBD1 (6 bases). The germline V and J ends were trimmed by 5 bases and 1 base, with 11 bases remaining between them. CDR3 length: 15 amino acids. Germline V gene data show CDR1 as KGHDR and CDR2 as SFDVKD. The CDR3: CATSGAGASNQPQHF. The CDR3 DNA reads as TGTGCCACCAGTGGGGCAGGGGCGAGCAATCAGCCCCAGCATTTT.

The chain is built from TRBV23-1 and TRBJ1-2; possibly TRBD1 for D (6 bases). TRBV23-1 is an ORF; its function is uncertain. Trimming pared 4 bases from V and 8 bases from J, leaving 11 bases between. This CDR3 is built from 12 residues. The CDR3 nucleotides read TGCGCCAGCAGTCCCGACAGGCGGGGCTACACCTTC. This gives the protein CASSPDRRGYTF.

In regard to this clone: The same CDR3 arises from other DNA sequences in this sample as well. The chain uses TRBV2 and TRBJ1-1; D is possibly TRBD1 (6 bases). The germline gives CDR1 SNHLY, CDR2 FYNNEI. Between the trimmed V and J ends, which lost 5 bases and 1 base, there was a span of 8 bases. CDR3 length: 13 residues. The DNA for the CDR3 is TGTGCCAGCAGTTCGACAGGGAACACTGAAGCTTTCTTT. This encodes CASSSTGNTEAFF.

Worth noting for this clone: The identical CDR3 is also encoded by other nucleotide sequences in the sample. The V gene is TRBV28, the J gene TRBJ1-2, with D tentatively TRBD1 (5 bases). Looked up from germline, CDR1 is MDHEN and CDR2 is SYDVKM. This CDR3 is 12 amino acids long. V shed 6 bases and J shed 6 bases, with 11 bases lying between them. CDR3 nucleotides: TGTGCCAGCAGCCTTCAGGGAAATGGCTACACCTTC. Encoded protein: CASSLQGNGYTF.

This clone was observed a single time. The gene calls are TRBV7-8 and TRBJ2-4, with 9 positions matching TRBD1. The CDR3 consists of 15 residues. Trimming cost V 5 bases and J 6 bases; bases outside gene matches: 8. CDR1 is SGHVS, CDR2 FQNEAQ, per germline. The CDR3 DNA reads as TGTGCCAGCAGCAAAAGGGACAGGGTGATAAACATTCAGTACTTC. It translates to CASSKRDRVINIQYF.

This clone was seen a handful of times. The chain carries TRBV7-9 and TRBJ2-2; 7 bases are shared with TRBD2. V was pared by 5 bases and J by 3 bases, with 3 bases of the junction left unmatched. This CDR3 region has 14 residues. Germline V gives CDR1 SEHNR, CDR2 FQNEAQ (reference sequence). The CDR3 region is CASSREGYTGELFF. The DNA of the CDR3 is TGTGCCAGCAGCAGGGAGGGGTACACCGGGGAGCTGTTTTTT.